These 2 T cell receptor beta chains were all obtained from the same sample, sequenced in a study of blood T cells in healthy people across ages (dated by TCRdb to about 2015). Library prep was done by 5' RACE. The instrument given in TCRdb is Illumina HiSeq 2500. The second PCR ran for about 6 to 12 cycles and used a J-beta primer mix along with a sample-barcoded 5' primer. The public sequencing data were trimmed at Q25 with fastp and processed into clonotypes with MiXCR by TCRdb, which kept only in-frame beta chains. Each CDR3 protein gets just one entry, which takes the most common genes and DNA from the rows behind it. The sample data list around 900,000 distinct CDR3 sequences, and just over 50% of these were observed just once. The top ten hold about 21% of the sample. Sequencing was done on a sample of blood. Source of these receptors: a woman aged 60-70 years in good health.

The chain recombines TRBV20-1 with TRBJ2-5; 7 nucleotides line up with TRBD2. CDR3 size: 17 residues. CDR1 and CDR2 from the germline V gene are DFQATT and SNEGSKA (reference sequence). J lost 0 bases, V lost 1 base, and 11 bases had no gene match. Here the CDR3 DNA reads TGCAGTGCTAGAGCCCCCTGGGAGGGCCTGAACCAAGAGACCCAGTACTTC. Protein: CSARAPWEGLNQETQYF.

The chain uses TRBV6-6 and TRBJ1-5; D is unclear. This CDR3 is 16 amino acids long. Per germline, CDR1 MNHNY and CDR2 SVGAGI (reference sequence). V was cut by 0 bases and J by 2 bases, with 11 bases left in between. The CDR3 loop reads CASSYSGGMRNQPQHF. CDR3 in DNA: TGTGCCAGCAGTTACTCAGGCGGTATGCGCAATCAGCCCCAGCATTTT.